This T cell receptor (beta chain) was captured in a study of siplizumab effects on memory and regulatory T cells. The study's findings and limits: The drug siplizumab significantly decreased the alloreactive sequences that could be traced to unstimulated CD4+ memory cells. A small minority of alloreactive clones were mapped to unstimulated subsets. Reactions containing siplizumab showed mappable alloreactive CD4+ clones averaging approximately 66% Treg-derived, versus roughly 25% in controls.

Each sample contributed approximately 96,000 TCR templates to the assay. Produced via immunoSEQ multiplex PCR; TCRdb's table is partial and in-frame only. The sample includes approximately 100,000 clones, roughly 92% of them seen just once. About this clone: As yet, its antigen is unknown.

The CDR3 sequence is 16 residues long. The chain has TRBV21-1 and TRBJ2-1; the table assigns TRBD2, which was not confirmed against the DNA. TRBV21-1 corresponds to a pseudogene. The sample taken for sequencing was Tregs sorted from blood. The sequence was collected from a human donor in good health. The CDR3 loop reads CASSNFELAGYNEQFF. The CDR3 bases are TGTGCCAGCAGCAATTTCGAACTAGCGGGATACAATGAGCAGTTCTTC.